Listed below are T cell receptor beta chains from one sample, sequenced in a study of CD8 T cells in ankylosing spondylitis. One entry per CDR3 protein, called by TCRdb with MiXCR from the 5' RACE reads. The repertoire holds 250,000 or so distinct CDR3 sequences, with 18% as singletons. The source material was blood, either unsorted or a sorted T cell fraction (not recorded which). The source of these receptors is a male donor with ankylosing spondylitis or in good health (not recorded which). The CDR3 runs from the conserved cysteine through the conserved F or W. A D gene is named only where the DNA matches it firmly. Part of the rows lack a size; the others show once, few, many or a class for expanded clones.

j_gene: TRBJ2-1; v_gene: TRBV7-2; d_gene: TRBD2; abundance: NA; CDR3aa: CASSLSSGRVYNEQFF; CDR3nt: TGTGCCAGCAGCCTGTCTAGCGGGAGGGTCTACAATGAGCAGTTCTTC
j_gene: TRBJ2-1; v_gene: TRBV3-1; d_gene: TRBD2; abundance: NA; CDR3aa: CASSQAGEREGPHEQFF; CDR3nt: TGTGCCAGCAGCCAAGCAGGCGAGCGGGAGGGCCCGCATGAGCAGTTCTTC
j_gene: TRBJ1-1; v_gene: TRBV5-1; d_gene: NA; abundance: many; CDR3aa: CASSVGQVVTEAFF; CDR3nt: TGCGCCAGCAGCGTGGGACAAGTCGTCACTGAAGCTTTCTTT
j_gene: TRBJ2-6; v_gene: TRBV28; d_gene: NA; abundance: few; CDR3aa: CASSLSGSGANVLTF; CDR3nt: TGTGCCAGCAGTTTATCTGGGTCCGGGGCCAACGTCCTGACTTTC
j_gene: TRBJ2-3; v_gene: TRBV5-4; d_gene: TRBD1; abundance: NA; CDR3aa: CASSSTGGADTQYF; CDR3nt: TGTGCCAGCAGCTCCACAGGGGGCGCAGATACGCAGTATTTT
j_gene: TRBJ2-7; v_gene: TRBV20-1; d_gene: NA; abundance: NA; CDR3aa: CSARDPGAYEQYF; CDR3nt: TGCAGTGCTAGAGATCCCGGTGCCTACGAGCAGTACTTC
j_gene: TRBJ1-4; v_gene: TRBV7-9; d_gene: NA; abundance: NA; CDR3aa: CASSLAEGATNEKLFF; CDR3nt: TGTGCCAGCAGCTTGGCCGAAGGGGCAACTAATGAAAAACTGTTTTTT
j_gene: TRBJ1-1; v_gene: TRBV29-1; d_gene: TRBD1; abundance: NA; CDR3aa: CSHRGIGEAFF; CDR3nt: TGCAGCCACAGGGGGATTGGTGAAGCTTTCTTT
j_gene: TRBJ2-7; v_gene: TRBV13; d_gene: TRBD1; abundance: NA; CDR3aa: CASSLGSWDRAYEQYF; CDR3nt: TGTGCCAGCAGCTTAGGATCCTGGGACAGAGCCTACGAGCAGTACTTC
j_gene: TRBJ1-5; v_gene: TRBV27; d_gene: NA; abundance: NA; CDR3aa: CASSHQGNGQPQHF; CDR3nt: TGTGCCAGCAGCCATCAGGGGAACGGGCAGCCCCAGCATTTT
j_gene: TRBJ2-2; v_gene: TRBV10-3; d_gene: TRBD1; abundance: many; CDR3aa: CAISRTGEETGELFF; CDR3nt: TGTGCCATCAGTCGGACAGGGGAGGAGACCGGGGAGCTGTTTTTT
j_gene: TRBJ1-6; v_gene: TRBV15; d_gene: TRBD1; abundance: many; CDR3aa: CATSRGTGWDSPLHF; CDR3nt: TGTGCCACCAGCAGAGGGACAGGGTGGGATTCACCCCTCCACTTT
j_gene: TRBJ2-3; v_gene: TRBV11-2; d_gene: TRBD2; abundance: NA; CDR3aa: CASSYPPASGDDTDTQYF; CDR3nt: TGTGCCAGCAGCTACCCGCCCGCTAGCGGGGACGACACAGATACGCAGTATTTT
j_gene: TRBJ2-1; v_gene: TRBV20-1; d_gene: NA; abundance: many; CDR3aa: CSAREGSYNEQFF; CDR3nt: TGCAGTGCTAGGGAGGGGTCCTACAATGAGCAGTTCTTC
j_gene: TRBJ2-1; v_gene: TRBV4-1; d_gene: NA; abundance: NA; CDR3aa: CASSQFGLVNNEQFF; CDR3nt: TGCGCCAGCAGCCAATTTGGCTTGGTCAACAATGAGCAGTTCTTC
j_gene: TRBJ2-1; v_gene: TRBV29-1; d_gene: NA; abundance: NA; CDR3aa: CSALGYNEQFF; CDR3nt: TGCAGCGCCCTTGGCTACAATGAGCAGTTCTTC
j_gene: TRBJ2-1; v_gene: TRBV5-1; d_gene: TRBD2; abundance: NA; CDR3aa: CASSSGLAGEQFF; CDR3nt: TGCGCCAGCAGCTCTGGACTAGCGGGAGAGCAGTTCTTC
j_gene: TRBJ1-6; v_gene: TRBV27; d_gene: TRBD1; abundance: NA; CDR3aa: CASSLGGGISPLHF; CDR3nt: TGTGCCAGCAGTTTAGGAGGGGGCATTTCACCCCTCCACTTT
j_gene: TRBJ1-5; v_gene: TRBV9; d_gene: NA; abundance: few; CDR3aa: CASSVAGQMHQPQHF; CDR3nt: TGTGCCAGCAGCGTAGCTGGGCAGATGCATCAGCCCCAGCATTTT
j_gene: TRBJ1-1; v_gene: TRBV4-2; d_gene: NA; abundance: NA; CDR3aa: CASSAAGLGDTEAFF; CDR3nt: TGTGCCAGCAGCGCGGCGGGTTTAGGCGACACTGAAGCTTTCTTT
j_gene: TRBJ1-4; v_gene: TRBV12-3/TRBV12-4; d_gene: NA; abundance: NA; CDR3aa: CASSFALAGEKLFF; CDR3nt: TGTGCCAGCAGTTTCGCATTAGCGGGCGAAAAACTGTTTTTT
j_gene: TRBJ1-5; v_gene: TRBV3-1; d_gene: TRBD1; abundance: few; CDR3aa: CASSQRLWGTGHNQPQHF; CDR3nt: TGTGCCAGCAGCCAACGCCTATGGGGGACAGGGCACAATCAGCCCCAGCATTTT
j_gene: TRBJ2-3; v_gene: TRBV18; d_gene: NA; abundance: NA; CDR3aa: CASSPGQKDTQYF; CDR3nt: TGTGCCAGCTCACCAGGACAGAAAGATACGCAGTATTTT
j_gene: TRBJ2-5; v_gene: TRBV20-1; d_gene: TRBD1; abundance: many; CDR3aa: CSARGQGQETQYF; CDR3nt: TGCAGTGCTAGAGGACAGGGCCAAGAGACCCAGTACTTC
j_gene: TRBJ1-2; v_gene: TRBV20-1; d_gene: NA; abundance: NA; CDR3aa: CSARDPEQAIYVYTF; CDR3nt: TGCAGTGCTAGAGACCCAGAGCAGGCTATCTATGTCTACACCTTC
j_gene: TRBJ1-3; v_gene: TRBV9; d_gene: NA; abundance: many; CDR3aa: CASSVEGGNTIYF; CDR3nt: TGTGCCAGCAGCGTAGAGGGTGGAAACACCATATATTTT
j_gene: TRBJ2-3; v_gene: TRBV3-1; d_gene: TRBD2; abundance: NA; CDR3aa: CASSQGYGRDTHTQYF; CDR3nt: TGTGCCAGCAGCCAGGGGTACGGGAGGGATACCCATACGCAGTATTTT
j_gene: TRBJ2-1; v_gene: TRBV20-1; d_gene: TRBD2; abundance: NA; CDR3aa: CSARDQGTSGYNKQFF; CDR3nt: TGCAGTGCTAGAGACCAGGGGACTAGCGGATACAATAAGCAGTTCTTC
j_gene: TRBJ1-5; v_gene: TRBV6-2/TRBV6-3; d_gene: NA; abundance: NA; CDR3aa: CASSPWTSDQPQHF; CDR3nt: TGTGCCAGCAGCCCCTGGACATCTGATCAGCCCCAGCATTTT
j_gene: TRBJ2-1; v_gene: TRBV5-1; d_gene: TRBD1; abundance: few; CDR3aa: CASSLEGQGGNEQFF; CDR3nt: TGCGCCAGCAGCTTGGAGGGACAGGGAGGTAATGAGCAGTTCTTC
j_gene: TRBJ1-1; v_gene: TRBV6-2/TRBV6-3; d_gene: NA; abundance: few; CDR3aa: CASSYPLLNTEAFF; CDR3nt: TGTGCCAGCAGTTACCCCCTCCTGAACACTGAAGCTTTCTTT
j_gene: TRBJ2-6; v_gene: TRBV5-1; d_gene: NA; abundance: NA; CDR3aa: CASSLADEGPGANVLTF; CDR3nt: TGCGCCAGCAGCTTGGCCGATGAGGGCCCCGGGGCCAACGTCCTGACTTTC
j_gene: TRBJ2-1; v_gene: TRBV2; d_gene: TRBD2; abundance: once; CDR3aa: CASSERHQRDYNEQFF; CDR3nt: TGTGCCAGCAGTGAACGACACCAGCGGGATTACAATGAGCAGTTCTTC
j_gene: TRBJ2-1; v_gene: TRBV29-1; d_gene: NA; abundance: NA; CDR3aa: CSVEPSDVGMQFF; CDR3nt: TGCAGCGTTGAACCCTCTGACGTGGGAATGCAGTTCTTC
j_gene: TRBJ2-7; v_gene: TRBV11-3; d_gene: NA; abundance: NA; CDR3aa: CASPQRGFYEQYF; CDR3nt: TGTGCCAGCCCCCAAAGGGGGTTCTACGAGCAGTACTTC
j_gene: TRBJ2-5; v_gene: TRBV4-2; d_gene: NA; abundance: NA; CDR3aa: CASSQEDREETQYF; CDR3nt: TGTGCCAGCAGCCAAGAGGACAGAGAAGAGACCCAGTACTTC
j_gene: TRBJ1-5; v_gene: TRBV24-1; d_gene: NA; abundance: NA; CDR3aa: CATSPGVSNQPQHF; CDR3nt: TGTGCCACCAGTCCGGGGGTTAGCAATCAGCCCCAGCATTTT
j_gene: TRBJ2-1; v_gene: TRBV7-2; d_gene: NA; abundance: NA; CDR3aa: CASSFPPSDEQFF; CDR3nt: TGTGCCAGCAGCTTTCCCCCATCCGATGAGCAGTTCTTC
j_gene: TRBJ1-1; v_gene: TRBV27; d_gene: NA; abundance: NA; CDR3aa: CASSSWGGEGAFF; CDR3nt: TGTGCCAGCAGTTCGTGGGGGGGCGAGGGTGCTTTCTTT
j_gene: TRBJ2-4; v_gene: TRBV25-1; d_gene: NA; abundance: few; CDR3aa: CASSGTGGKNIQYF; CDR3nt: TGTGCCAGCAGTGGTACAGGAGGCAAAAACATTCAGTACTTC
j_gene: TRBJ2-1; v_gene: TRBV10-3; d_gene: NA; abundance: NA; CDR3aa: CAISDPSHNEQFF; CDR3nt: TGTGCCATCAGTGATCCTAGCCACAATGAGCAGTTCTTC
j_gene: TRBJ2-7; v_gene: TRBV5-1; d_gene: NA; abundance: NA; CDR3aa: CASSFTGFHEQYF; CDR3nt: TGCGCCAGCAGCTTCACAGGGTTCCACGAGCAGTACTTC
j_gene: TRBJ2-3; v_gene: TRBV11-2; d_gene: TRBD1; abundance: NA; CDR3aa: CASSFTGAGTDTQYF; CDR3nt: TGTGCCAGCAGCTTTACAGGGGCAGGCACAGATACGCAGTATTTT
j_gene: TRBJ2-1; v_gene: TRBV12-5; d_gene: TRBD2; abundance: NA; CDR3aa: CASGIGTSASSYNEQFF; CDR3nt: TGTGCTAGTGGTATTGGGACTAGTGCCTCTTCATACAATGAGCAGTTCTTC
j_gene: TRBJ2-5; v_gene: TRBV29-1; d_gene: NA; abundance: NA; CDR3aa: CSVDNPGRGLETQYF; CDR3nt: TGCAGCGTTGATAACCCGGGCAGGGGCCTAGAGACCCAGTACTTC